The clone carrying this T cell receptor beta chain was seen more than once but under ten times. The age range of participants was about 18 to 89 years, with residence in under 30 US areas. The source of the sample is a study of blood T cell repertoires in COVID-19. Looking at the study overall: T cells, B-cell-depleted T cells, or PBMCs supplied cDNA or gDNA.

In the authors' workflow: Amplification with reference gene primers provided the estimates of nucleated cell counts. Profiling relied on immunoSEQ multiplex PCR, and the TCRdb table lists in-frame clones only, not all of them. V, J and clone size are those of that table, while D and trimming were read from the DNA. The repertoire holds about 150,000 clones, with around 80% as singletons. The length of the CDR3 is 15 residues. Germline V gives CDR1 SEHNR, CDR2 FQNEAQ (reference sequence). Losses at the gene ends were 3 bases for V and 10 bases for J; bases not matched to a gene: 7. Sequences were obtained from PBMCs or T cells enriched from blood (not recorded which). The source is a woman aged 45-60 years who had recovered from COVID-19. The chain employs TRBV7-9 and TRBJ2-1; 12 nucleotides line up with TRBD2. CDR3 in DNA: TGTGCCAGCAGCTTGTCTAGCGGGAGGGCCGAAGAGCAGTTCTTC. It specifies CASSLSSGRAEEQFF. Using reference TRBV7-9 and TRBJ2-1 for the parts outside the CDR3, the full variable domain is DTGVSQNPRHKITKRGQNVTFRCDPISEHNRLYWYRQTLGQGPEFLTYFQNEAQLEKSRLLSDRFSAERPKGSFSTLEIQRTEQGDSAMYLCASSLSSGRAEEQFFGPGTRLTVL.